These 28 T cell receptor beta chains came from one sample sequenced in a study of identical twins. MiXCR, run by TCRdb on the 5' RACE reads, gives a single entry per CDR3 protein. Among about 520,000 distinct CDR3 sequences, 20% to 25% were seen once, and the ten largest hold around 0.9%. The same data also went into a second study, on T cells expressing NK-cell markers.

Sequenced input: CD4+ T cells sorted from blood. The receptors were gathered from a woman aged 18 to 35 in good health.

This clonotype occurred a few times. In DNA form, the CDR3 reads TGTGCCAGCAGTCCCGAATCTGAAGCTTTCTTT. The encoded protein is CASSPESEAFF. This chain joins TRBV12-3 or TRBV12-4 and TRBJ1-1; D ambiguous. The CDR3 sequence is 11 residues long. Trimming removed 5 bases from V and 6 bases from J, with 7 bases in between.

This clonotype was counted at least ten times. The chain combines TRBV6-4 with TRBJ2-3; TRBD2 agrees at 9 bases. The length of the CDR3 is 14 residues. V was pared by 3 bases and J by 5 bases, with 3 bases of the junction left unmatched. Germline V lookup: CDR1 MRHNA, CDR2 SNTAGT. In DNA, the CDR3 is TGTGCCAGCAGTGAGCGGGAGGGCCTAGATACGCAGTATTTT. Translated: CASSEREGLDTQYF.

This clonotype was counted ten times or more. This sequence joins TRBV7-8 and TRBJ2-1, with TRBD1 matching 8 bases. CDR3 size: 15 residues. After removal of 3 bases from V and 4 bases from J, the junction contained 5 bases not matched to a gene. The V gene's germline CDR1 is SGHVS and CDR2 FQNEAQ. This CDR3 is CASSFGQGLYNEQFF. CDR3 coding DNA: TGTGCCAGCAGCTTCGGACAGGGTCTTTACAATGAGCAGTTCTTC. Full variable domain (outside the CDR3, taken from reference TRBV7-8 and TRBJ2-1): GAGVSQSPRYKVAKRGQDVALRCDPISGHVSLFWYQQALGQGPEFLTYFQNEAQLDKSGLPSDRFFAERPEGSVSTLKIQRTQQEDSAVYLCASSFGQGLYNEQFFGPGTRLTVL.

In its sample, this clonotype was seen a few times. The CDR3 here is CSARVAGPLWGYGYTF. The DNA for the CDR3 is TGCAGTGCTAGAGTAGCGGGTCCCCTTTGGGGCTATGGCTACACCTTC. The chain employs TRBV20-1 and TRBJ1-2; no reliable D call. The CDR3 totals 16 residues. Trimming took 1 base from V and 4 from J, leaving 19 bases between them. Germline V CDR1 and CDR2: DFQATT, SNEGSKA (reference sequence).

The V call is TRBV5-5, the J call TRBJ2-7; perhaps TRBD1 as D (5 bases). The germline V and J ends were trimmed by 4 bases and 2 bases, with 16 bases remaining between them. The CDR3 length is 15 residues. Looked up from germline, CDR1 is SGHKS and CDR2 is YYEKEE (reference sequence). DNA of the CDR3: TGTGCCAGCAGCGTGGACATTGGCTTGCCCTACGAGCAGTACTTC. Translation: CASSVDIGLPYEQYF.

In this sample, this clonotype turned up many times. The chain couples TRBV10-3 to TRBJ2-1; D unclear. Germline-derived CDR1 and CDR2 are ENHRY and SYGVKD. V lost 8 bases and J 10 bases, leaving 9 bases between the germline ends. CDR3 length: 10 amino acids. Written as DNA, the CDR3 is TGTGCCATCGGGCAGCCGGAGCAGTTCTTC. Its protein is CAIGQPEQFF.

This clonotype was counted only a few times. This sequence joins TRBV7-2 and TRBJ2-5, with 8 bases aligning to TRBD2. This CDR3 has 16 amino acids. Germline CDR1 and CDR2: SGHTA and FQGNSA. V dropped 0 bases and J dropped 3; count of bases not matched to a gene: 6. The CDR3 bases are TGTGCCAGCAGCTTAGCTCCCGGGAGGGTTAAAGAGACCCAGTACTTC. Its translation: CASSLAPGRVKETQYF.

The rearrangement links TRBV6-1 to TRBJ2-7; D gene uncertain. Trimming pared 3 bases from V and 6 bases from J, leaving 9 bases between. The V gene's germline CDR1 is MNHNS and CDR2 SASEGT. The CDR3 extends over 12 amino acids. CDR3 in DNA: TGTGCCAGCAGTGAGGGTTCGAGCGAGCAGTACTTC. Its translation: CASSEGSSEQYF.

There are many counts of this clonotype. V usage is TRBV12-3 or TRBV12-4 and J usage is TRBJ1-5, with D tentatively TRBD1 (6 bases). The CDR3 loop spans 20 amino acids. Between the trimmed V and J ends, which lost 5 bases and 0 bases, there was a span of 26 bases. CDR3 in DNA: TGTGCCAGCAGTCTCGTACTCAGGGGTCGGTGGGATTATAGCAATCAGCCCCAGCATTTT. It codes for CASSLVLRGRWDYSNQPQHF.

The sample holds a few counts of this clonotype. V usage is TRBV28 and J usage is TRBJ2-5; 11 bases match TRBD1. CDR3 length: 15 residues. With 3 bases clipped from V and 6 bases from J, the junction kept 6 bases outside the gene matches. Germline V lookup: CDR1 MDHEN, CDR2 SYDVKM. CDR3 in amino acids: CASSLRTGGVQTQYF. The CDR3 coding sequence is TGTGCCAGCAGTTTGCGGACAGGGGGCGTTCAGACCCAGTACTTC.

The chain joins TRBV20-1 to TRBJ2-5; TRBD2 aligns across 9 bases. This CDR3 region has 12 residues. V was clipped by 6 bases and J by 6 bases; unmatched bases: 5. Germline values: CDR1 DFQATT, CDR2 SNEGSKA (reference sequence). CDR3 DNA: TGCAGTGCGCGAGCGGGAGGACAGACCCAGTACTTC. This codes for CSARAGGQTQYF.

At least ten counts were recorded for this clonotype. V and J are TRBV9 and TRBJ1-1; D is ambiguous. The V end lost 0 bases, the J end lost 5 bases, and 5 bases lay between the germline ends. Germline V gene lookup returns CDR1 SGDLS and CDR2 YYNGEE. CDR3 length: 12 residues. CDR3 DNA: TGTGCCAGCAGCGTAGGGGGAACTGAAGCTTTCTTT. Encoded protein: CASSVGGTEAFF.

The chain couples TRBV7-3 to TRBJ2-7; TRBD1 aligns across 11 bases. Per the germline V gene, CDR1 is SGHTA and CDR2 is FQGTGA. V was pared by 5 bases and J by 0 bases, with 3 bases of the junction left unmatched. The CDR3 has 15 residues. The CDR3 loop reads CASSVGTGGSYEQYF. CDR3 DNA sequence: TGTGCCAGCAGCGTTGGGACAGGGGGCTCCTACGAGCAGTACTTC.

This chain uses TRBV20-1 with TRBJ1-2; D uncertain. Germline V CDR1 and CDR2: DFQATT, SNEGSKA (reference sequence). This CDR3 region has 13 residues. The V end was cut by 6 bases, the J end by 6 bases, with 17 bases between. DNA for the CDR3: TGCAGTGCACCGTGGCGGGCGGGTGATGGCTACACCTTC. Protein: CSAPWRAGDGYTF.

The rearrangement uses TRBV5-1 and TRBJ2-1; 10 nucleotides match TRBD2. The junction had 7 bases not matched to a gene; V was cut back by 0 bases and J by 7 bases. Germline V gives CDR1 SGHRS, CDR2 YFSETQ. There are 16 residues in the CDR3. The CDR3 sequence is CASSLDGLAVGNEQFF. The CDR3, as DNA: TGCGCCAGCAGCTTGGACGGACTAGCGGTGGGTAATGAGCAGTTCTTC. The full variable domain, with the rest looked up from reference TRBV5-1 and TRBJ2-1, is KAGVTQTPRYLIKTRGQQVTLSCSPISGHRSVSWYQQTPGQGLQFLFEYFSETQRNKGNFPGRFSGRQFSNSRSEMNVSTLELGDSALYLCASSLDGLAVGNEQFFGPGTRLTVL.

The chain has TRBV4-2 and TRBJ1-6; no reliable D call. In germline, CDR1 is LGHNA, CDR2 YNFKEQ. The germline V and J ends were trimmed by 0 bases and 3 bases, with 3 bases remaining between them. The CDR3 length is 14 residues. In DNA form, the CDR3 reads TGTGCCAGCAGCCAAGAGTTCTATAATTCACCCCTCCACTTT. The encoded protein is CASSQEFYNSPLHF.

This clonotype was seen more than once but under ten times. The rearrangement joins TRBV5-1 to TRBJ2-7; D is unclear. The CDR3 contains 16 residues. The V end was cut by 0 bases, the J end by 2 bases, with 15 bases between. CDR1 SGHRS and CDR2 YFSETQ come from the germline V gene. The CDR3 region has the DNA TGCGCCAGCAGCTTGGATCAGGAACAACCCCCCTACGAGCAGTACTTC. Translated: CASSLDQEQPPYEQYF.

CDR3 residues: CSATPQGNTEAFF. CDR3 in DNA: TGCAGTGCAACACCACAGGGAAACACTGAAGCTTTCTTT. The chain links TRBV20-1 to TRBJ1-1; a possible D gene is TRBD1 (6 bases). This CDR3 has 13 residues. Germline V gives CDR1 DFQATT, CDR2 SNEGSKA (reference sequence). The V end was cut by 6 bases, the J end by 2 bases, with 13 bases between.

CDR3 nucleotide sequence: TGTGCCAGTAGTGGCGGCCGACGGACACCAACGCAGTATTTT. It is translated as CASSGGRRTPTQYF. The chain joins TRBV19 to TRBJ2-3; D is possibly TRBD1 (5 bases). CDR3 length: 14 residues. Looked up from germline, CDR1 is LNHDA and CDR2 is SQIVND (reference sequence). V shed 5 bases and J shed 9 bases, with 18 bases lying between them. The full variable domain, its missing parts supplied by reference TRBV19 and TRBJ2-3, is DGGITQSPKYLFRKEGQNVTLSCEQNLNHDAMYWYRQDPGQGLRLIYYSQIVNDFQKGDIAEGYSVSREKKESFPLTVTSAQKNPTAFYLCASSGGRRTPTQYFGPGTRLTVL.

This clonotype showed up just a few times. The rearrangement uses TRBV20-1 and TRBJ1-5; D is possibly TRBD1 (6 bases). V shed 2 bases and J shed 5 bases, with 16 bases lying between them. The germline V gene has CDR1 DFQATT and CDR2 SNEGSKA (reference sequence). There are 15 residues in the CDR3. The CDR3 loop reads CSARPGAGEHQPQHF. CDR3 DNA: TGCAGTGCTAGACCCGGGGCAGGGGAACATCAGCCCCAGCATTTT.

The gene calls are TRBV20-1 and TRBJ2-7; D may correspond to TRBD1 or TRBD2 (5 bases each). In germline, CDR1 is DFQATT, CDR2 SNEGSKA (reference sequence). Deletions cut 1 base from V and 3 bases from J, with 16 bases between. This CDR3 has 15 residues. Here the CDR3 reads CSARVAGASNYEQYF. CDR3 DNA: TGCAGTGCTAGAGTCGCCGGGGCGTCTAACTACGAGCAGTACTTC.

This clonotype has just a few counts. This chain uses TRBV20-1 with TRBJ1-1, with D perhaps TRBD1 (6 bases). The CDR3 loop spans 14 amino acids. CDR1 is DFQATT, CDR2 SNEGSKA, per germline (reference sequence). With 5 bases removed from V and 1 base from J, the gap between germline ends came to 14 bases. The DNA of the CDR3 is TGCAGTGCTCGAGGGGGGGGAGGGAACACTGAAGCTTTCTTT. Translated, it gives CSARGGGGNTEAFF.

This sequence joins TRBV11-1 and TRBJ1-1; D perhaps matches TRBD1 (5 bases). CDR3 length: 18 amino acids. In germline, CDR1 is SGHAT, CDR2 FQDESV (reference sequence). Trimming cost V 1 base and J 1 base, with 19 bases left between them. The CDR3 coding sequence is TGTGCCAGCAGCTTAGTAGGGTTGGGTCGGGGCCAGAACACTGAAGCTTTCTTT. It yields the protein CASSLVGLGRGQNTEAFF.

This clonotype was counted between two and nine times. J is TRBJ2-1 and V is TRBV5-1, with 10 bases lining up with TRBD2. CDR3 length: 17 amino acids. Germline CDR1 is SGHRS and CDR2 is YFSETQ. V dropped 3 bases and J dropped 0; count of bases not matched to a gene: 6. The CDR3 DNA follows: TGCGCCAGCAGCTACACGGGACTAGCGAACTCCTACAATGAGCAGTTCTTC. Translated, it gives CASSYTGLANSYNEQFF. The variable domain in full, with the rest retrieved from reference TRBV5-1 and TRBJ2-1, is KAGVTQTPRYLIKTRGQQVTLSCSPISGHRSVSWYQQTPGQGLQFLFEYFSETQRNKGNFPGRFSGRQFSNSRSEMNVSTLELGDSALYLCASSYTGLANSYNEQFFGPGTRLTVL.

The CDR3 DNA reads as TGTGCCAGCAGTGTAAGGGGGAAGGGCGAGCAGTACTTC. This encodes CASSVRGKGEQYF. The J gene is TRBJ2-7, the V gene TRBV25-1; tentative D call: TRBD1 (6 bases). Germline V gene lookup returns CDR1 MGHDK and CDR2 SYGVNS. V lost 4 bases, J lost 6 bases, and 13 bases lay in between. This CDR3 is built from 13 residues.

This clonotype has at least ten counts. V is TRBV20-1 and J is TRBJ2-1, with 8 bases identical to TRBD2. The CDR3 sequence is 14 residues long. The V gene's germline CDR1 is DFQATT and CDR2 SNEGSKA (reference sequence). Trimming cost V 6 bases and J 8 bases; bases outside gene matches: 12. The chain's CDR3 is CSALGGRPLDEQFF. The CDR3 DNA reads TGCAGTGCCCTAGGCGGGAGGCCCCTAGATGAGCAGTTCTTC.

The chain has TRBV30 and TRBJ2-1, with D unresolved. The CDR3 sequence is 11 residues long. CDR1 GTSNPN and CDR2 SVGIG come from the germline V gene (reference sequence). V was trimmed by 1 base and J by 7 bases, leaving 5 bases between them. The CDR3 coding sequence is TGTGCCTGGAGTGGGGGTAATGAGCAGTTCTTC. This encodes CAWSGGNEQFF.

The chain carries TRBV10-3 and TRBJ2-2; D unresolved. From germline, CDR1 is ENHRY and CDR2 SYGVKD. Trimming left V 10 bases short and J 2 bases short, with 14 bases between. The CDR3 is made up of 14 amino acids. The CDR3, as DNA: TGTGCCACCCTCCCAGCGCCCAACACCGGGGAGCTGTTTTTT. Residues: CATLPAPNTGELFF.